Shown below are 7 T cell receptor beta chains from a single sample sequenced in a study. MiXCR, applied by TCRdb to the 5' RACE reads, yields one record per CDR3 protein. The data hold roughly 9,000 distinct CDR3 sequences, with around 15% observed a single time. What was sequenced was memory CD4+ T cells sorted from blood. The subset denotes: memory CD4+ T cells, CD4+CD45RO+CD25-. Receptors were obtained from a female donor with breast cancer.

This clonotype has just a few counts. This chain links TRBV6-1 with TRBJ2-1; no clear D gene. Per germline, CDR1 MNHNS and CDR2 SASEGT. Trimming removed 6 bases from V and 0 bases from J, with 21 bases in between. This CDR3 has 18 residues. In DNA form, the CDR3 reads TGTGCCAGCAGCCGCGGTACACCTGGCGCCAGCTCCTACAATGAGCAGTTCTTC. Protein sequence: CASSRGTPGASSYNEQFF.

A remark on this clonotype: This may arise from a read error, as a much more abundant clone is one base away. J is TRBJ2-7 and V is TRBV5-4; D is uncertain. Trimming took 0 bases from V and 2 from J, leaving 3 bases between them. Germline lookup yields CDR1 SGHNT and CDR2 YYREEE (reference sequence). The CDR3 spans 12 residues. DNA of the CDR3: TGTGCCAGCAGCTTGGAGACCTACGAGCAGTACTTC. Protein: CASSLETYEQYF.

This clonotype ranks as medium-sized. This chain uses TRBV4-2 with TRBJ2-3, with D uncertain. This CDR3 is 13 amino acids long. Trimming shortened V by 7 bases and J by 5 bases, and 13 bases separated the two germline ends. Germline-derived CDR1 and CDR2 are LGHNA and YNFKEQ. This CDR3 is CASTSRPEDTQYF. For the CDR3, the DNA is TGTGCCAGCACCTCCCGGCCTGAAGATACGCAGTATTTT.

A few counts support this clonotype. The CDR3 here is CASSPGLVESETQYF. The DNA of the CDR3 is TGTGCCAGCAGCCCGGGACTAGTCGAGTCCGAGACCCAGTACTTC. This chain joins TRBV7-2 and TRBJ2-5, with TRBD2 matching 8 bases. This CDR3 comprises 15 residues. The germline V gene has CDR1 SGHTA and CDR2 FQGNSA. V was clipped by 5 bases and J by 5 bases; unmatched bases: 10.

This chain uses TRBV7-3 with TRBJ2-5, with D hard to call. From germline, CDR1 is SGHTA and CDR2 FQGTGA. The V gene lost 1 base and the J gene lost 1 base, with 7 bases spanning the gap. This CDR3 contains 14 residues. The DNA for the CDR3 is TGTGCCAGCAGCTTAAGTGATCTCCAAGAGACCCAGTACTTC. Protein sequence: CASSLSDLQETQYF.

This clonotype is labeled as medium-sized. The J gene is TRBJ2-5, the V gene TRBV29-1, with no clear D. V lost 3 bases and J 2 bases, leaving 7 bases between the germline ends. Germline CDR1 and CDR2: SQVTM and ANQGSEA. The CDR3 loop spans 12 amino acids. The DNA for the CDR3 is TGCAGCGTTGATAAGAGGCAAGAGACCCAGTACTTC. Translating it yields CSVDKRQETQYF.

This clonotype is medium-sized in the sample. This chain links TRBV11-2 with TRBJ2-7; TRBD2 is a possible D gene (6 bases). Trimming left V 1 base short and J 2 bases short, with 15 bases between. The CDR3 extends over 16 amino acids. CDR1 and CDR2 (germline): SGHAT, FQNNGV. CDR3: CASSLGSAGPTYEQYF. Written as DNA, the CDR3 is TGTGCCAGCAGCTTAGGCTCGGCGGGACCGACCTACGAGCAGTACTTC.